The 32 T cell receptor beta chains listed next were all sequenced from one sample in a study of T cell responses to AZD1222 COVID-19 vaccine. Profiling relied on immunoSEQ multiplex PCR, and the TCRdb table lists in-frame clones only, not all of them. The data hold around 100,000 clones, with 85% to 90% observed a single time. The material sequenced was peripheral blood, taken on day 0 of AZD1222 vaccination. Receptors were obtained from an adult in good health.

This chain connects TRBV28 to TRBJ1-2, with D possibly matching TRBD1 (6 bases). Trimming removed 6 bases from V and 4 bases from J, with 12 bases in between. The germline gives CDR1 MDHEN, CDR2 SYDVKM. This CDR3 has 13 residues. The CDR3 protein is CASSLTGTYGYTF. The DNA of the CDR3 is TGTGCCAGCAGCCTAACAGGGACCTATGGCTACACCTTC.

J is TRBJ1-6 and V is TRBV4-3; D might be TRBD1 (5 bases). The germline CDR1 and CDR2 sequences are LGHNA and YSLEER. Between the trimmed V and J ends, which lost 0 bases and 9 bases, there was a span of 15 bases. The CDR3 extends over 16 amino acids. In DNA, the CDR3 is TGCGCCAGCAGCCAAGAATTTTCAGGGATTGCTTCACCCCTCCACTTT. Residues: CASSQEFSGIASPLHF.

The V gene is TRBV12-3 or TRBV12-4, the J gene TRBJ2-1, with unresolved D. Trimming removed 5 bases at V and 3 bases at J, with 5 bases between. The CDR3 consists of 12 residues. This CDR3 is CASSPYYNEQFF. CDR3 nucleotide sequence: TGTGCCAGCAGTCCCTACTACAATGAGCAGTTCTTC.

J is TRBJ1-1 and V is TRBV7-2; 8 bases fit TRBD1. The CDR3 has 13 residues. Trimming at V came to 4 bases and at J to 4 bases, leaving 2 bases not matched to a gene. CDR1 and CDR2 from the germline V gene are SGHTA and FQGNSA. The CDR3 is CASSSDRGTEAFF. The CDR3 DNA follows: TGTGCCAGCAGCTCAGACAGGGGCACTGAAGCTTTCTTT.

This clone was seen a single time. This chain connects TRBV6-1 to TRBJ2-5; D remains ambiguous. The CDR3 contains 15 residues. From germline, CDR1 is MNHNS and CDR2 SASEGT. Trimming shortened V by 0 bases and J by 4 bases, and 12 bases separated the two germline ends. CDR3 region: CASSEASVRVETQYF. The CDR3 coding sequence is TGTGCCAGCAGTGAAGCGAGCGTAAGGGTAGAGACCCAGTACTTC.

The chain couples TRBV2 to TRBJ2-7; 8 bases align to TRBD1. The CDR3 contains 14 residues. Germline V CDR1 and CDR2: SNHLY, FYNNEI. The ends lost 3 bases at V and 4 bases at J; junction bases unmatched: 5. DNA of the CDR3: TGTGCCAGCAGTGACGGCAGGGGGCGATACGAGCAGTACTTC. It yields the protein CASSDGRGRYEQYF.

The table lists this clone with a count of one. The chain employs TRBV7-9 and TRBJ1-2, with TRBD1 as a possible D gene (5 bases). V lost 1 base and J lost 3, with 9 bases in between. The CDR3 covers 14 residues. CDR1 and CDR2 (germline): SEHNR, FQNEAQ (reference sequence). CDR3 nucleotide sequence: TGTGCCAGCAGCTTAGGGGCGGGGGACTATGGCTACACCTTC. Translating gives CASSLGAGDYGYTF.

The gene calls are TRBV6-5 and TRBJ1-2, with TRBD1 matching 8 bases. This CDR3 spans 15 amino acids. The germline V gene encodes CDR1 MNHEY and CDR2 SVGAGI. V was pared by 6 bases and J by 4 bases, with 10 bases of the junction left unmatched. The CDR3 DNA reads TGTGCCAGCAGCCCCGCTCGGACAGGGATCTATGGCTACACCTTC. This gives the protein CASSPARTGIYGYTF.

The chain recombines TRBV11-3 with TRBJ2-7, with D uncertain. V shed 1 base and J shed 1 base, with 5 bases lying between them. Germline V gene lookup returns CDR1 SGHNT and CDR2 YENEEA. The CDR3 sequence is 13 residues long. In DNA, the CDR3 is TGTGCCAGCAGCTTAGTAAGGTCCTACGAGCAGTACTTC. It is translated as CASSLVRSYEQYF.

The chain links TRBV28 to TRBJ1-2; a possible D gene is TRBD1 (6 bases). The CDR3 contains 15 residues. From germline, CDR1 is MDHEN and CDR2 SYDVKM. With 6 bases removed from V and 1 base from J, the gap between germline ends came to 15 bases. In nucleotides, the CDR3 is TGTGCCAGCAGCCCCGGGGGGCCGCTTAACTATGGCTACACCTTC. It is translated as CASSPGGPLNYGYTF.

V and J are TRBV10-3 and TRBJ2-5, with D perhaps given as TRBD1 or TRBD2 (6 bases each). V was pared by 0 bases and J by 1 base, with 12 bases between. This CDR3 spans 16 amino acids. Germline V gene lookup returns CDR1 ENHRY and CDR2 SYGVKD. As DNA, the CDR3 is TGTGCCATCAGTGAGTCCGGGGGACAAAGCCAAGAGACCCAGTACTTC. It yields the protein CAISESGGQSQETQYF.

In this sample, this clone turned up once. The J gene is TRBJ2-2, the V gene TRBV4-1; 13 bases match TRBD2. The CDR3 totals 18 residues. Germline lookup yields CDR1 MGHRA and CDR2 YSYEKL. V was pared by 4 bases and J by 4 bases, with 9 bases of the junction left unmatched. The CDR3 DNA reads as TGCGCCAGCAGCCGAGGACTAGCGGGAGTCGGGGGCACCGGGGAGCTGTTTTTT. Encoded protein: CASSRGLAGVGGTGELFF.

CDR3 in amino acids: CASSSGGAGEKTQYF. Written as DNA, the CDR3 is TGTGCCAGCAGTTCTGGGGGGGCCGGGGAGAAGACCCAGTACTTC. This chain links TRBV27 with TRBJ2-5, with D tentatively TRBD2 (7 bases). Germline lookup yields CDR1 MNHEY and CDR2 SMNVEV (reference sequence). The CDR3 extends over 15 amino acids. The V gene lost 4 bases and the J gene lost 6 bases, with 18 bases spanning the gap.

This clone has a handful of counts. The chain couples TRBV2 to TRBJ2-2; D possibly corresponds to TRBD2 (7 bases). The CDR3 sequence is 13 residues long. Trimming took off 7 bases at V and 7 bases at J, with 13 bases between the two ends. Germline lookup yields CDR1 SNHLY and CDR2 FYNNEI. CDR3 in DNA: TGTGCCAGCAACCCAGGGGAGGGCGGGGAGCTGTTTTTT. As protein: CASNPGEGGELFF.

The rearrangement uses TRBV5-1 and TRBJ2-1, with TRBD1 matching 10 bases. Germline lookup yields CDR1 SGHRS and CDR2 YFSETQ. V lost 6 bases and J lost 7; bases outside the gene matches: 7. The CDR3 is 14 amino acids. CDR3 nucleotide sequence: TGCGCCAGCAACCTCGGGACAGGGGAGAATGAGCAGTTCTTC. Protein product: CASNLGTGENEQFF.

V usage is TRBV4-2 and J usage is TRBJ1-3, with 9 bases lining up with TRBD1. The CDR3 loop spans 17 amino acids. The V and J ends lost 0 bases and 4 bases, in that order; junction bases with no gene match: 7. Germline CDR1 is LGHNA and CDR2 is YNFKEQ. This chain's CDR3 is CASSQDLGQGSGNTIYF. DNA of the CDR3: TGTGCCAGCAGCCAAGATCTAGGACAGGGGTCAGGAAACACCATATATTTT.

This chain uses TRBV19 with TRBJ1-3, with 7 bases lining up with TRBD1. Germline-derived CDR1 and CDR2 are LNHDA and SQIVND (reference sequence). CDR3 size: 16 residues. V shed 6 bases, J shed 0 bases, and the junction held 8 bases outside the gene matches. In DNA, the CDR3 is TGTGCCAGTAGCCCGGTAAGGGGGCGCTCTGGAAACACCATATATTTT. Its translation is CASSPVRGRSGNTIYF.

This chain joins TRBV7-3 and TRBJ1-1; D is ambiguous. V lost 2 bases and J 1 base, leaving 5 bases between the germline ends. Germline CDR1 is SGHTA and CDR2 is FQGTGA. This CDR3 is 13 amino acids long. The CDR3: CASSLLGNTEAFF. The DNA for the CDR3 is TGTGCCAGCAGCTTATTAGGGAACACTGAAGCTTTCTTT.

The CDR3 sequence is CASTWSGGRQETQYF. The CDR3 DNA reads TGTGCCAGCACTTGGAGCGGGGGGCGTCAAGAGACCCAGTACTTC. This chain uses TRBV28 with TRBJ2-5, with 9 bases matching TRBD2. V was pared by 7 bases and J by 2 bases, with 8 bases of the junction left unmatched. Germline CDR1 is MDHEN and CDR2 is SYDVKM. The CDR3 is 15 residues long.

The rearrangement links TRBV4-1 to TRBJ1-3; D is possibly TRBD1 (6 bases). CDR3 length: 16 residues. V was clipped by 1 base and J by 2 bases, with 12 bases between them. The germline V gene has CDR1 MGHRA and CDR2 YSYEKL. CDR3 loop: CASSQAPGTTGNTIYF. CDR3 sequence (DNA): TGCGCCAGCAGCCAAGCCCCCGGGACAACTGGAAACACCATATATTTT.

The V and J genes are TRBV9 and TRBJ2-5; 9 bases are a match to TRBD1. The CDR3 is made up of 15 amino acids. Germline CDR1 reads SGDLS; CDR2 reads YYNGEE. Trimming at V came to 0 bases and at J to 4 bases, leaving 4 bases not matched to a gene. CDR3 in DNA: TGTGCCAGCAGCGTAGCCTGGGACAGGGTAGAGACCCAGTACTTC. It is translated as CASSVAWDRVETQYF.

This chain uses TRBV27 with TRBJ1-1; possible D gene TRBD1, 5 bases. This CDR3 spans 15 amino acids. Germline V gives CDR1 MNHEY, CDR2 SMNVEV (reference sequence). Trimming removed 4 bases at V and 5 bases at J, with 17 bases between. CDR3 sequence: CASSWGGVGKTEAFF. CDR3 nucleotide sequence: TGTGCCAGCAGTTGGGGAGGGGTAGGGAAAACTGAAGCTTTCTTT.

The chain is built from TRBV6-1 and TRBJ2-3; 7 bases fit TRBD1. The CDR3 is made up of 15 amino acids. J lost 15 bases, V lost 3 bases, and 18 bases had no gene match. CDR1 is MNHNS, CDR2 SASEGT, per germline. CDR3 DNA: TGTGCCAGCAGTGATGTTCTGACAGGGCACCTAAGGCGTTATTTT. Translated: CASSDVLTGHLRRYF.

The CDR3 bases are TGTGCCACAAGGGGACCTGAGAACACTGAAGCTTTCTTT. Its translation: CATRGPENTEAFF. The rearrangement joins TRBV2 to TRBJ1-1; weak D call: TRBD1 (5 bases). The germline gives CDR1 SNHLY, CDR2 FYNNEI. Trimming stripped 10 bases from V and 1 base from J, with 13 bases between. The CDR3 is made up of 13 amino acids.

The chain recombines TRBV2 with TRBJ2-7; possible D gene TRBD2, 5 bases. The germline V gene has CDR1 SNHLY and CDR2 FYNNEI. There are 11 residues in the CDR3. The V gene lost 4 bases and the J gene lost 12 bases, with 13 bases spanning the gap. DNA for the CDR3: TGTGCCAGCAGTGTCGGCGATGGAGGGTACTTC. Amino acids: CASSVGDGGYF. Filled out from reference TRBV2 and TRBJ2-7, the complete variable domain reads EPEVTQTPSHQVTQMGQEVILRCVPISNHLYFYWYRQILGQKVEFLVSFYNNEISEKSEIFDDQFSVERPDGSNFTLKIRSTKLEDSAMYFCASSVGDGGYFGPGTRLTVT.

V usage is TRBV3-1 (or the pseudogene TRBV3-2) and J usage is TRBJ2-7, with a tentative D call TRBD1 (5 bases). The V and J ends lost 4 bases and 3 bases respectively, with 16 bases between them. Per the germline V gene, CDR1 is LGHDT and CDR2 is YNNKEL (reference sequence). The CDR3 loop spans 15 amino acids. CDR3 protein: CASSLLWGVLYEQYF. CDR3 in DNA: TGTGCCAGCAGCCTCCTTTGGGGCGTCCTCTACGAGCAGTACTTC.

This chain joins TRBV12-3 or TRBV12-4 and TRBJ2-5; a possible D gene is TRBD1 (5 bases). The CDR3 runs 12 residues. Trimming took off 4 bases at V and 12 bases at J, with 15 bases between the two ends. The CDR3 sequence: CASSSSTGAEYF. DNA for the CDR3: TGTGCCAGCAGTTCCTCGACTGGGGCGGAGTACTTC.

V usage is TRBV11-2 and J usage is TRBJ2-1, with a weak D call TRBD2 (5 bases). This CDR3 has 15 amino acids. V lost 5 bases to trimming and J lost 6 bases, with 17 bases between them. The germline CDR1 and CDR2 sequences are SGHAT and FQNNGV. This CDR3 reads CASSHELETSNEQFF. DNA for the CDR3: TGTGCCAGCAGCCACGAACTAGAAACGAGCAATGAGCAGTTCTTC.

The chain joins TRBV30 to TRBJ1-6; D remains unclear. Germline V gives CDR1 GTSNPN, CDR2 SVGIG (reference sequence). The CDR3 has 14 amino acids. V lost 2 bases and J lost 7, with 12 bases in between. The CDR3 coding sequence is TGTGCCTGGAGTCTATCCAGGTCGAATTCACCCCTCCACTTT. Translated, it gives CAWSLSRSNSPLHF. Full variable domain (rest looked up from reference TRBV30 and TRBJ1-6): SQTIHQWPATLVQPVGSPLSLECTVEGTSNPNLYWYRQAAGRGLQLLFYSVGIGQISSEVPQNLSASRPQDRQFILSSKKLLLSDSGFYLCAWSLSRSNSPLHFGNGTRLTVT.

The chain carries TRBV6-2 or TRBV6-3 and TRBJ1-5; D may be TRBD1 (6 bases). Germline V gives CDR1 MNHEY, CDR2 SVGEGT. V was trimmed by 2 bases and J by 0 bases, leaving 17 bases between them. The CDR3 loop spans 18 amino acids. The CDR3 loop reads CASSYTRGGHHSNQPQHF. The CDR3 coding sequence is TGTGCCAGCAGTTACACCCGGGGGGGCCACCATAGCAATCAGCCCCAGCATTTT.

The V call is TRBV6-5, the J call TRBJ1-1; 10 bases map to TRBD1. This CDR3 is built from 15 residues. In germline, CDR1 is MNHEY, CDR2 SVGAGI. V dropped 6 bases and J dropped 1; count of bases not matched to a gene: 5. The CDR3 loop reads CASSRRTGGNTEAFF. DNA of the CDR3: TGTGCCAGCAGCCGCCGGACAGGGGGGAACACTGAAGCTTTCTTT.

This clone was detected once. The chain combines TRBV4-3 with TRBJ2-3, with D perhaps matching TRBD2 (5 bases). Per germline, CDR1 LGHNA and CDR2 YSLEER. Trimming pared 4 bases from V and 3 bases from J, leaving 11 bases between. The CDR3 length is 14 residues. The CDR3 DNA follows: TGCGCCAGCAGCCCTGTAAGAGGGACAGATACGCAGTATTTT. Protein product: CASSPVRGTDTQYF.